The present T cell receptor (beta chain) was sequenced within a study of T cell responses to AZD1222 COVID-19 vaccine. On the study more broadly: Second-dose groups at about 4 or about 12 weeks were pooled. Whole-study results and caveats: Repertoires in all cases were sampled only once the peak T cell response had passed.

Assay used: immunoSEQ multiplex PCR; TCRdb lists only in-frame clones, some missing. The data contain 90,000 to 150,000 clones, less than 90% of them singletons. Concerning this clone: Its cognate antigen is unknown.

The TCR sequence derives from an adult in good health. Material: peripheral blood, obtained on day 0 of AZD1222 vaccination.

This CDR3 is CASSPGTGELYGYTF. The CDR3 DNA reads as TGTGCCAGCAGTCCCGGGACAGGGGAGTTGTATGGCTACACCTTC. The V call is TRBV4-2, the J call TRBJ1-2, with TRBD1 identical over 10 bases. The CDR3 contains 15 residues. V trimming: 6 bases; J trimming: 5 bases; junction bases outside the gene matches: 9. CDR1 is LGHNA, CDR2 YNFKEQ, per germline.